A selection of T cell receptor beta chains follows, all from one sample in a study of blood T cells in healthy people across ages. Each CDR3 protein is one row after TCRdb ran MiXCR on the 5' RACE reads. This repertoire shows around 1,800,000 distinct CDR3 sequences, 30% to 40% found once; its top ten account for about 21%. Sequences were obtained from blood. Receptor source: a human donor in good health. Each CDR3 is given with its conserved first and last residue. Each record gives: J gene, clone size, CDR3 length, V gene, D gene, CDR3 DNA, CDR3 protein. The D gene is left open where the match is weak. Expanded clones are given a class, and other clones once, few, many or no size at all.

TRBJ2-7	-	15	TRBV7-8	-	TGTGCCAGCAGCGAGACCAGAATAAAGACTTACGAGCAGTACTTC	CASSETRIKTYEQYF
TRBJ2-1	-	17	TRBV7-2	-	TGTGCCAGCAGCTGGGGGGTGTCCGACCCCTCCTACAATGAGCAGTTCTTC	CASSWGVSDPSYNEQFF
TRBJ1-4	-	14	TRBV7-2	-	TGTGCCAGCAGCGAGTACCGAATTAATGAAAAACTGTTTTTT	CASSEYRINEKLFF
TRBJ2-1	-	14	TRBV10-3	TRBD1	TGTGCCATCAGTGGACAGGGGGCGTGGAGTGAGCAGTTCTTC	CAISGQGAWSEQFF
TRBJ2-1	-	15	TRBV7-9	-	TGTGCCAGCAGCACACCGGGCCCGGACAGATATGAGCAGTTCTTC	CASSTPGPDRYEQFF
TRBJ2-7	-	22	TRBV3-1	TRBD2	TGTGCCAGCAGCCAAGAATGGCCGGGGCCGACTAGCGGGGCGTGGATTTCCTACGAGCAGTACTTC	CASSQEWPGPTSGAWISYEQYF
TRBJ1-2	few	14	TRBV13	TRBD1	TGTGCCAGCACATCCCCGGGACAGGGCTATGGCTACACCTTC	CASTSPGQGYGYTF
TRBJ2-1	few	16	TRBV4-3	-	TGCGCCAGCAGCCAAGATGGGTCAGGGCCCTACAATGAGCAGTTCTTC	CASSQDGSGPYNEQFF
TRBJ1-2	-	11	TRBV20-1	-	TGCAGTGCTGCACGGGCCTATGGCTACACCTTC	CSAARAYGYTF
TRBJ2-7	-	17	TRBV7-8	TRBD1	TGTGCCAGCAGCTCTGGTGGGGGGACAGGCCCCAACTACGAGCAGTACTTC	CASSSGGGTGPNYEQYF
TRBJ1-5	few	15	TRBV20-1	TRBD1	TGCAGTGCAGCACAGGGGGCTAGTAGCAATCAGCCCCAGCATTTT	CSAAQGASSNQPQHF
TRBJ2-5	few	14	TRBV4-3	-	TGCACCAGCAGCCAAGAAGGGGTAGGAGAGACCCAGTACTTC	CTSSQEGVGETQYF
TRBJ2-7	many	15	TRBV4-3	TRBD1	TGCGCCAGCAGCCACTCCGGGACAGGGTCGTACGAGCAGTACTTC	CASSHSGTGSYEQYF
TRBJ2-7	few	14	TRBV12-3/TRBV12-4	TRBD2	TGTGCCAGCACCCATAGCGGGGGGGCCTACGAGCAGTACTTC	CASTHSGGAYEQYF
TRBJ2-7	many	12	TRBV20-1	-	TGCAGTGCTAGAGATGGCCGCTACGAGCAGTACTTC	CSARDGRYEQYF
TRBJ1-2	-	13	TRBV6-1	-	TGTGCCAGCAGTGCCGGGATTAACTATGGCTACACCTTC	CASSAGINYGYTF
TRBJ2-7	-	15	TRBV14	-	TGTGCCAGCAGCCAAGATGGAGGAGTCCCCCTCGAGCAGTACTTC	CASSQDGGVPLEQYF
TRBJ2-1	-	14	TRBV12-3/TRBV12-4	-	TGTGCCAGCAGTTCTACAGCGCTGCGAAATGAGCAGTTCTTC	CASSSTALRNEQFF
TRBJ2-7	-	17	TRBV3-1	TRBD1	TGTGCCAGCAGCCAAAGAGGAGGAACAGGGGGTTCCTACGAGCAGTACTTC	CASSQRGGTGGSYEQYF
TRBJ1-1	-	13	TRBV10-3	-	TGTGCCATCAGTGAGTCATCTTACACTGAAGCTTTCTTT	CAISESSYTEAFF
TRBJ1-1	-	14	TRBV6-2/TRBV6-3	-	TGTGCCAGCGGGGGACACTATATGAACACTGAAGCTTTCTTT	CASGGHYMNTEAFF
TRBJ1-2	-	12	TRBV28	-	TGTGCCAGCAGGGTGGCGGGATATGGCTACACCTTC	CASRVAGYGYTF
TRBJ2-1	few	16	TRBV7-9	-	TGTGCCAGCAGCTTACCCGGCGGGTCCCGCTACAATGAGCAGTTCTTC	CASSLPGGSRYNEQFF
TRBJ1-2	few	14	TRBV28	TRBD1	TGTGCCAGCATTCGACAGGGGGATGACTATGGCTACACCTTC	CASIRQGDDYGYTF
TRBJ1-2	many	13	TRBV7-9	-	TGTGCCAGCAGCCCCGGGGAGAACTATGGCTACACCTTC	CASSPGENYGYTF
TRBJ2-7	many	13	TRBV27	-	TGTGCCAGCAGTTTGACCGGATTCTACGAGCAGTACTTC	CASSLTGFYEQYF
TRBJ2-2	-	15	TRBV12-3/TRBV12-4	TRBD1	TGTGCCAGCAGTTTAAGGGGACAGAAGACCGGGGAGCTGTTTTTT	CASSLRGQKTGELFF
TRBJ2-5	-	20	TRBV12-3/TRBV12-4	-	TGTGCCAGCAGTTTATTACTAGGATGGAGACGGAACCTAGATCAAGAGACCCAGTACTTC	CASSLLLGWRRNLDQETQYF
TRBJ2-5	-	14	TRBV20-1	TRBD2	TGCAGTGCTACCTTAGCGGGGGGAAAAGAGACCCAGTACTTC	CSATLAGGKETQYF
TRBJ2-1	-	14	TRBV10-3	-	TGTGCCACCCACCCCGGGGGGCTCTTAGGTGAGCAGTTCTTC	CATHPGGLLGEQFF
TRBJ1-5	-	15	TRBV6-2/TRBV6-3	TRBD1	TGTGCCAGCACAAAGGACAGGGGGAGTTATCAGCCCCAGCATTTT	CASTKDRGSYQPQHF
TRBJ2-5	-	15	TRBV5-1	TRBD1	TGCGCCAGCAGCCAAAGAGACAGGGGGCGGGAGACCCAGTACTTC	CASSQRDRGRETQYF
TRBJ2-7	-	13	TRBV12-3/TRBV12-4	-	TGTGCCAGCAGTTATACAGCCCCATTCGAGCAGTACTTC	CASSYTAPFEQYF
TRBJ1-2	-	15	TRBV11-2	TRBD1	TGTGCCAGCACCAGAGTCGGAGGGGGCTTCTATGGCTACACCTTC	CASTRVGGGFYGYTF
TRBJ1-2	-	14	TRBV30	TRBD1	TGTGCCTGGAGCCCCCTCGGGACAGCCTATGGCTACACCTTC	CAWSPLGTAYGYTF
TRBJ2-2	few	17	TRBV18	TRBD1	TGTGCCAGCTCACCACGACAGGGCTCCGCGAACACCGGGGAGCTGTTTTTT	CASSPRQGSANTGELFF
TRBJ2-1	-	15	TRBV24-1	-	TGTGCCACCAGTGATAGGAGGAATCGAGGTAGTGAGCAGTTCTTC	CATSDRRNRGSEQFF
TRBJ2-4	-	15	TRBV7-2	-	TGTGCCAGCAGCCCAGGGCACACCGTTTCGAACATTCAGTACTTC	CASSPGHTVSNIQYF
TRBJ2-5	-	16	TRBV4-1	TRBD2	TGCGCCAGCAGCACCCCCGGGACTAGCCACCAAGAGACCCAGTACTTC	CASSTPGTSHQETQYF
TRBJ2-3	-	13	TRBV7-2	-	TGTGCCAGCAGCGTGTGGACAGCAGATACGCAGTATTTT	CASSVWTADTQYF
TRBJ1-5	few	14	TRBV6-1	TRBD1	TGTGCCAGTTTTCCCGGACAGGCCGGCCAGCCCCAGCATTTT	CASFPGQAGQPQHF
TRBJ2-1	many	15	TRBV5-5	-	TGTGCCAGCAGCTTGGCCCTCGAGGTAGGGGATGAGCAGTTCTTC	CASSLALEVGDEQFF
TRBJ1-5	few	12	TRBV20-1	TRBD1	TGCAGTGCTAGACAGGGGGAGCAGCCCCAGCATTTT	CSARQGEQPQHF
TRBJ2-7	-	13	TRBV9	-	TGTGCCAGCAGCGTGAGTGGACCAAGCGAGCAGTACTTC	CASSVSGPSEQYF
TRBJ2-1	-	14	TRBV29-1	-	TGCAGCGCCCTGGGGCATGACTCCTACAATGAGCAGTTCTTC	CSALGHDSYNEQFF